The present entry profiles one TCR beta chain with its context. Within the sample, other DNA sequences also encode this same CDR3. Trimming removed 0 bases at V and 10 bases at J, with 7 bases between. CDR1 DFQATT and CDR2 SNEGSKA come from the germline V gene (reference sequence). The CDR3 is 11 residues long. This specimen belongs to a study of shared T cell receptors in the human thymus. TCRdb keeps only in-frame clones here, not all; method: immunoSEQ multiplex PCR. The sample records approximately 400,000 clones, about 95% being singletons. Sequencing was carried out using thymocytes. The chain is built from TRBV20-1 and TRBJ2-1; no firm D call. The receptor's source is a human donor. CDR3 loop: CSARDRREQFF. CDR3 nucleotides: TGCAGTGCTAGAGATCGACGGGAGCAGTTCTTC.